This TCR beta chain was recorded in a study of OX40 agonist ivuxolimab in advanced cancers. Data came from immunoSEQ multiplex PCR; TCRdb stores just in-frame clones and leaves some out. The table includes 77,000 or so clones, around 90% detected once. The CDR3 consists of 14 residues. The germline CDR1 and CDR2 sequences are SGHRS and YFSETQ. The V gene end was trimmed by 2 bases and the J gene end by 9 bases; junction bases not matched to a gene: 7. This rearrangement joins TRBV5-1 to TRBJ2-2, with 7 bases that match TRBD2. The source material was CD4+ or CD8+ T cells sorted from blood, sampled in a trial of the OX40 agonist ivuxolimab. The receptor comes from an adult with an advanced solid tumor such as melanoma, head and neck, liver or kidney cancer. In DNA form, the CDR3 reads TGCGCCAGCAGCTTCGGGGGAGGGGAGAGGGAGCTGTTTTTT. This sequence encodes CASSFGGGERELFF. Filled out from reference TRBV5-1 and TRBJ2-2, the complete variable domain reads KAGVTQTPRYLIKTRGQQVTLSCSPISGHRSVSWYQQTPGQGLQFLFEYFSETQRNKGNFPGRFSGRQFSNSRSEMNVSTLELGDSALYLCASSFGGGERELFFGEGSRLTVL.